Reported below is one T cell receptor beta chain. This entry comes from a study of T cell changes during pregnancy in multiple sclerosis. The CDR3 sequence is 16 residues long. Germline V gene sequence: CDR1 SGHAT, CDR2 FQNNGV. V was pared by 1 base and J by 3 bases, with 7 bases of the junction left unmatched. Measured with immunoSEQ multiplex PCR; TCRdb has only the in-frame clones, and not every one. The sample holds 78,000 or so clones, approximately 90% seen once. The chain uses TRBV11-2 and TRBJ2-7; 9 nucleotides align to TRBD1. This receptor was identified in a female donor with multiple sclerosis, enrolled in a pregnancy study. The sample was peripheral blood, taken before pregnancy. The CDR3 DNA reads as TGTGCCAGCAGCTTAGGTATCCGGGACAGGGACTACGAGCAGTACTTC. It codes for CASSLGIRDRDYEQYF.